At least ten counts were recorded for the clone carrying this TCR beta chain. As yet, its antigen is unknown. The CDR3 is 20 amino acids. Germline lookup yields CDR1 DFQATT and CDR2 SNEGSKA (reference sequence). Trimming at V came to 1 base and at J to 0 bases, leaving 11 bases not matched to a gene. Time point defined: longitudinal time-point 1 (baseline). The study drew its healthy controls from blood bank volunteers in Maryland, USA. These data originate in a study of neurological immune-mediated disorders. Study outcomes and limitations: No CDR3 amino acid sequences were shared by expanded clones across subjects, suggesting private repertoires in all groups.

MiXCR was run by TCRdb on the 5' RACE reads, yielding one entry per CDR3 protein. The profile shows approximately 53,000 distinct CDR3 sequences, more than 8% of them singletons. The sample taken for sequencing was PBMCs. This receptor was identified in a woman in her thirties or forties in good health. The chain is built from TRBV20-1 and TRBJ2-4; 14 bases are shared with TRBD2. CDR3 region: CSARVAGTSGSWGAKNIQYF. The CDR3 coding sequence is TGCAGTGCTAGAGTCGCCGGGACTAGCGGGAGTTGGGGAGCCAAAAACATTCAGTACTTC.